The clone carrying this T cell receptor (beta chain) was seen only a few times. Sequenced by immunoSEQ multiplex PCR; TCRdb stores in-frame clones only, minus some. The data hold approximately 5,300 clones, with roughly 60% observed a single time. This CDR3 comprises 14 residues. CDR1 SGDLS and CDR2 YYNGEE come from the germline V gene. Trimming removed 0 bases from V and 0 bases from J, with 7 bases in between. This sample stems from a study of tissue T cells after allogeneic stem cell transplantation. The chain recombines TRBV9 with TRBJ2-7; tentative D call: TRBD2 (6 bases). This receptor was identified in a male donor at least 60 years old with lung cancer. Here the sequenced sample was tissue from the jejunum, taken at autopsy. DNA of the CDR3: TGTGCCAGCAGCGTAGTAGCGGACTCCTACGAGCAGTACTTC. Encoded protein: CASSVVADSYEQYF.